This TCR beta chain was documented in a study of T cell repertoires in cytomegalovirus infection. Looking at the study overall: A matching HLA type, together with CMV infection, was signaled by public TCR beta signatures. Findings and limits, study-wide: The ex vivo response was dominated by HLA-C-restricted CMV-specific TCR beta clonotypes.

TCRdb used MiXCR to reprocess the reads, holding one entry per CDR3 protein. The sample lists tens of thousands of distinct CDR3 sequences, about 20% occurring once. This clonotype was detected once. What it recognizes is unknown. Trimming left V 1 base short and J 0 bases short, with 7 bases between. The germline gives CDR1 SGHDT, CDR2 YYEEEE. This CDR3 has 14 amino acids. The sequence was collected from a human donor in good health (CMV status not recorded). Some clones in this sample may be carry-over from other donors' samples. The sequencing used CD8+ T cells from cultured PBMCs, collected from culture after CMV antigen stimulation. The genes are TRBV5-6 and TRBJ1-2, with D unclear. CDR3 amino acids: CASSLRLANYGYTF. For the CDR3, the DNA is TGTGCCAGCAGCTTGAGGCTAGCTAACTATGGCTACACCTTC.